The 19 T cell receptor beta chains below were found in one sample sequenced in a study of shared clonotypes between healthy human individuals. The repertoire was sequenced with immunoSEQ multiplex PCR; TCRdb's copy has only in-frame clones and lacks some. Among about 1,500,000 clones, around 95% were seen once, and the ten largest hold about 1.2%. Sequences were obtained from naive CD4+ T cells sorted from blood. Indicated subset: CD45RA+ positively selected. These receptor sequences come from a man younger than 40 in good health.

The chain is built from TRBV23-1 and TRBJ1-2; D is undetermined. TRBV23-1 is classed as an ORF, of uncertain function. The V gene lost 6 bases and the J gene lost 4 bases, with 24 bases spanning the gap. The CDR3 length is 17 residues. The chain's CDR3 is CASRYHLQRNTLYGYTF. The CDR3 DNA follows: TGCGCCAGCAGATATCACCTACAGCGAAACACCCTCTATGGCTACACCTTC.

On this clone itself: This CDR3 is also generated by other DNA sequences in the sample. The chain combines TRBV9 with TRBJ2-7; D may correspond to TRBD1 or TRBD2 (6 bases each). Germline CDR1 is SGDLS and CDR2 is YYNGEE. V lost 4 bases, J lost 4 bases, and 12 bases lay in between. The length of the CDR3 is 13 residues. CDR3 in DNA: TGTGCCAGCAGCCCAGGAGGGGGTTACGAGCAGTACTTC. This gives the protein CASSPGGGYEQYF. The variable domain in full, completed from reference TRBV9 and TRBJ2-7, reads DSGVTQTPKHLITATGQRVTLRCSPRSGDLSVYWYQQSLDQGLQFLIQYYNGEERAKGNILERFSAQQFPDLHSELNLSSLELGDSALYFCASSPGGGYEQYFGPGTRLTVT.

V usage is TRBV7-2 and J usage is TRBJ1-5, with 7 nucleotides matching TRBD1. V lost 1 base and J lost 0; bases outside the gene matches: 9. Germline V gene sequence: CDR1 SGHTA, CDR2 FQGNSA. The CDR3 consists of 18 residues. CDR3 in amino acids: CASSLDVTGIYSNQPQHF. CDR3 coding DNA: TGTGCCAGCAGCTTAGATGTGACAGGGATCTATAGCAATCAGCCCCAGCATTTT.

J is TRBJ2-1 and V is TRBV9, with D tentatively TRBD2 (5 bases). From germline, CDR1 is SGDLS and CDR2 YYNGEE. V lost 1 base to trimming and J lost 0 bases, with 8 bases between them. There are 15 residues in the CDR3. The CDR3 DNA sequence: TGTGCCAGCAGCGTAACGAGGGTCTCCTACAATGAGCAGTTCTTC. Amino acids: CASSVTRVSYNEQFF.

J is TRBJ2-1 and V is TRBV19, with TRBD2 matching 9 bases. The V gene end was trimmed by 3 bases and the J gene end by 9 bases; junction bases not matched to a gene: 9. Germline-derived CDR1 and CDR2 are LNHDA and SQIVND (reference sequence). The CDR3 loop spans 15 amino acids. Written as DNA, the CDR3 is TGTGCCAGTAGTATGATGATTAGCGGGAGCGGTGAGCAGTTCTTC. This translates into CASSMMISGSGEQFF.

The V and J genes are TRBV5-6 and TRBJ2-7; D gene unclear. V lost 0 bases and J 6 bases, leaving 10 bases between the germline ends. The germline V gene has CDR1 SGHDT and CDR2 YYEEEE. The CDR3 consists of 13 residues. In DNA, the CDR3 is TGTGCCAGCAGCTTGGTTAAACACTTCGAGCAGTACTTC. This sequence encodes CASSLVKHFEQYF.

V and J are TRBV29-1 and TRBJ2-5; TRBD1 matches 8 bases. Trimming cost V 6 bases and J 3 bases; bases outside gene matches: 3. CDR1 is SQVTM and CDR2 is ANQGSEA in the germline V gene. The CDR3 length is 12 residues. Here the CDR3 reads CSVNRGEETQYF. The CDR3 DNA follows: TGCAGCGTGAACAGGGGGGAAGAGACCCAGTACTTC. Drawing the rest from reference TRBV29-1 and TRBJ2-5, the complete variable domain is SAVISQKPSRDICQRGTSLTIQCQVDSQVTMMFWYRQQPGQSLTLIATANQGSEATYESGFVIDKFPISRPNLTFSTLTVSNMSPEDSSIYLCSVNRGEETQYFGPGTRLLVL.

The chain joins TRBV9 to TRBJ1-3; D is uncertain. The length of the CDR3 is 15 residues. The V gene's germline CDR1 is SGDLS and CDR2 YYNGEE. Trimming stripped 0 bases from V and 2 bases from J, with 9 bases between. CDR3: CASSVAGVPGNTIYF. CDR3 nucleotides: TGTGCCAGCAGCGTAGCCGGGGTCCCTGGAAACACCATATATTTT. The full variable domain, its missing parts supplied by reference TRBV9 and TRBJ1-3, is DSGVTQTPKHLITATGQRVTLRCSPRSGDLSVYWYQQSLDQGLQFLIQYYNGEERAKGNILERFSAQQFPDLHSELNLSSLELGDSALYFCASSVAGVPGNTIYFGEGSWLTVV.

A remark on this clone: At one end the junction does not follow the germline gene, possibly because of a read error. This sample includes further DNA sequences coding for the same CDR3. The CDR3 loop is CASSPRTSGSTDTQYF. The CDR3 DNA follows: TGTGCCAGCTCCCCACGGACTAGCGGGAGCACAGATACGCAGTATTTT. The V call is TRBV18, the J call TRBJ2-3; 11 positions match TRBD2. The CDR3 spans 16 residues. Germline V gene lookup returns CDR1 KGHSH and CDR2 LQKENI.

The gene calls are TRBV6-5 and TRBJ1-3; D ambiguous. Germline V lookup: CDR1 MNHEY, CDR2 SVGAGI. This CDR3 is 14 amino acids long. V lost 7 bases and J 0 bases, leaving 10 bases between the germline ends. The chain's CDR3 is CASTLHPSGNTIYF. The CDR3 DNA reads TGTGCCAGCACCTTACACCCCTCTGGAAACACCATATATTTT.

The chain uses TRBV28 and TRBJ2-5; D assignment may be TRBD1 or TRBD2 (6 bases each). Trimming cost V 6 bases and J 0 bases, with 20 bases left between them. This CDR3 is built from 17 residues. Germline CDR1 is MDHEN and CDR2 is SYDVKM. DNA for the CDR3: TGTGCCAGCAGCTCCCAAGGGGGGAGAGTATACCAAGAGACCCAGTACTTC. It codes for CASSSQGGRVYQETQYF.

The CDR3 spells CASSARLLPTYSGANVLTF. In DNA, the CDR3 is TGTGCCAGTAGTGCGCGCCTACTACCGACGTACTCTGGGGCCAACGTCCTGACTTTC. The chain combines TRBV19 with TRBJ2-6; D remains unclear. The CDR3 loop spans 19 amino acids. Trimming cost V 5 bases and J 0 bases, with 20 bases left between them. Germline V lookup: CDR1 LNHDA, CDR2 SQIVND (reference sequence).

The chain carries TRBV7-8 and TRBJ2-5; D is undetermined. Trimming took off 3 bases at V and 0 bases at J, with 8 bases between the two ends. Germline V lookup: CDR1 SGHVS, CDR2 FQNEAQ. The CDR3 is 14 residues long. The CDR3 here is CASSLIVYQETQYF. The CDR3 nucleotides are TGTGCCAGCAGCTTGATAGTGTACCAAGAGACCCAGTACTTC.

The J gene is TRBJ2-1, the V gene TRBV28, with D possibly being TRBD2 (5 bases). This CDR3 has 11 amino acids. Germline CDR1 and CDR2: MDHEN and SYDVKM. Trimming pared 10 bases from V and 6 bases from J, leaving 10 bases between. The CDR3 nucleotides are TGTGCCACCGTGGACTTCAATGAGCAGTTCTTC. Translating it yields CATVDFNEQFF.

The chain joins TRBV27 to TRBJ2-7, with 9 nucleotides matching TRBD2. Germline CDR1 MNHEY, CDR2 SMNVEV (reference sequence). V lost 8 bases, J lost 3 bases, and 8 bases stayed unmatched. This CDR3 contains 14 residues. The CDR3 region has the DNA TGTGCCAGCGCCCAGGAGCGGGAGGACTACGAGCAGTACTTC. Protein sequence: CASAQEREDYEQYF.

The rearrangement joins TRBV18 to TRBJ1-1; 10 positions match TRBD1. The CDR3 consists of 15 residues. CDR1 is KGHSH, CDR2 LQKENI, per germline. The junction had 2 bases not matched to a gene; V was cut back by 4 bases and J by 0 bases. CDR3 nucleotides: TGTGCCAGCTCACGGGGACAGGGGCTGAACACTGAAGCTTTCTTT. This codes for CASSRGQGLNTEAFF. Based on the CDR3 plus reference TRBV18 and TRBJ1-1, the full variable domain is NAGVMQNPRHLVRRRGQEARLRCSPMKGHSHVYWYRQLPEEGLKFMVYLQKENIIDESGMPKERFSAEFPKEGPSILRIQQVVRGDSAAYFCASSRGQGLNTEAFFGQGTRLTVV.

The gene calls are TRBV4-1 and TRBJ1-1, with D maybe TRBD1 (6 bases). The CDR3 sequence is 16 residues long. Trimming left V 0 bases short and J 11 bases short, with 22 bases between. Germline V gene lookup returns CDR1 MGHRA and CDR2 YSYEKL. CDR3 region: CASSQDPGPRGSRAFF. CDR3 DNA: TGCGCCAGCAGCCAAGACCCCGGACCAAGGGGGAGTCGGGCTTTCTTT.

The DNA of the CDR3 is TGCGCCAGCAGCTTGCCCGGACCTCAGGGCTACACCTTC. Translated: CASSLPGPQGYTF. The chain employs TRBV5-1 and TRBJ1-2; no reliable D call. Trimming took off 1 base at V and 8 bases at J, with 12 bases between the two ends. The germline V gene has CDR1 SGHRS and CDR2 YFSETQ. This CDR3 comprises 13 residues.

A single count supports this clone. The genes are TRBV5-8 and TRBJ2-7; 9 nucleotides line up with TRBD1. The CDR3 totals 17 residues. The junction had 11 bases not matched to a gene; V was cut back by 4 bases and J by 0 bases. Germline V gene sequence: CDR1 SGHTS, CDR2 YDEGEE. The DNA of the CDR3 is TGTGCCAGCAGCCGAATAAGGACGGGACAGGGCTCCTACGAGCAGTACTTC. Translation: CASSRIRTGQGSYEQYF.